The 6 T cell receptor beta chains presented below share a single source sample, sequenced in a study of T-cell reconstitution after alpha-beta-depleted transplantation in children. The TCRbeta library was prepared with unique molecular identifiers. MiXCR was run by TCRdb on the PCR reads, yielding one entry per CDR3 protein. The top ten clones hold around 7.6% of a sample with about 300,000 distinct CDR3 sequences, 10% of them seen once. This specimen was PBMCs, taken before TCRalphabeta/CD19-depleted stem cell transplant. The receptors were sampled from a boy younger than two with acute myeloid leukemia, due to receive a stem cell transplant.

This clonotype came up many times. V gene TRBV2 combines with J gene TRBJ2-7; TRBD2 matches at 8 bases. CDR3 size: 13 residues. Trimming cost V 7 bases and J 4 bases; bases outside gene matches: 6. CDR1 is SNHLY, CDR2 FYNNEI, per germline. CDR3 coding DNA: TGTGCCAGCAACCGGGAGGGCCGGTACGAGCAGTACTTC. This codes for CASNREGRYEQYF.

The rearrangement links TRBV12-3 or TRBV12-4 to TRBJ1-6; D is undetermined. This CDR3 contains 14 residues. The V and J ends lost 2 bases and 7 bases respectively, with 9 bases between them. The CDR3 bases are TGTGCCAGCAGTTTACCAGGAATGAATTCACCCCTCCACTTT. Its translation: CASSLPGMNSPLHF.

This clonotype has a count of ten or more. This chain uses TRBV7-2 with TRBJ1-2; D gene unclear. The CDR3 runs 15 residues. Trimming cost V 1 base and J 5 bases, with 14 bases left between them. The germline V gene has CDR1 SGHTA and CDR2 FQGNSA. This chain's CDR3 is CASSLGRERTYGYTF. CDR3 sequence (DNA): TGTGCCAGCAGCTTAGGCCGTGAGCGGACTTATGGCTACACCTTC.

The rearrangement joins TRBV19 to TRBJ2-4, with unresolved D. Germline CDR1 is LNHDA and CDR2 is SQIVND (reference sequence). Trimming took off 8 bases at V and 5 bases at J, with 19 bases between the two ends. CDR3 size: 15 residues. The chain's CDR3 is CASREADRKENIQYF. The CDR3 nucleotides are TGTGCCAGTCGTGAAGCCGACCGGAAAGAAAACATTCAGTACTTC.

The sample holds many counts of this clonotype. The chain is built from TRBV10-3 and TRBJ2-2; D is possibly TRBD1 (6 bases). CDR3 size: 13 residues. Deletions cut 7 bases from V and 9 bases from J, with 15 bases between. The germline gives CDR1 ENHRY, CDR2 SYGVKD. The CDR3 DNA is TGTGCCATCAATCCTAAACAGGGTTGGGAGCTGTTTTTT. Amino acids: CAINPKQGWELFF.

This clonotype was seen at least ten times. The V call is TRBV11-1, the J call TRBJ2-7, with D perhaps matching TRBD2 (6 bases). Per germline, CDR1 SGHAT and CDR2 FQDESV (reference sequence). The CDR3 sequence is 14 residues long. Between the trimmed V and J ends, which lost 4 bases and 2 bases, there was a span of 12 bases. CDR3 nucleotide sequence: TGTGCCAGCAGCTGGGGACTTTGGACCTACGAGCAGTACTTC. Protein product: CASSWGLWTYEQYF.